Listed below are T cell receptor beta chains from one sample, sequenced in a study of blood T cell repertoires in COVID-19. Sequenced by immunoSEQ multiplex PCR; TCRdb stores in-frame clones only, minus some. In the table there are around 56,000 clones, 70% to 90% of which are singletons. The source material was peripheral blood. These receptors originate from a man aged 55 to 70 with active or convalescent COVID-19. CDR3s include the opening cysteine and the closing phenylalanine or tryptophan. The order of the fields is clone size, J gene, V gene, D gene, CDR3 protein, CDR3 DNA. D genes are given only for firm matches. Clone size is shown for a subset of rows, as once, few, many or a class of expanded clone.

NA | TRBJ2-1 | TRBV14 | TRBD1 | CASSQDATGIWDEQFF | TGTGCCAGCAGCCAAGACGCGACAGGGATTTGGGATGAGCAGTTCTTC
NA | TRBJ1-2 | TRBV3-1/TRBV3-2 | NA | CASSQGGRASGYGYTF | TGTGCCAGCAGCCAAGGGGGCAGGGCGAGTGGCTATGGCTACACCTTC
few | TRBJ1-6 | TRBV7-2 | NA | CASSSSGPHSPLHF | TGTGCCAGCAGCTCTTCAGGGCCTCATTCACCCCTCCACTTT
NA | TRBJ2-1 | TRBV2 | TRBD2 | CASSEARLAGHNEQFF | TGTGCCAGCAGTGAAGCGCGGCTAGCGGGTCACAATGAGCAGTTCTTC
NA | TRBJ2-7 | TRBV7-2 | TRBD1 | CASRQGRGGKYEQYF | TGTGCCAGCAGACAGGGGAGAGGGGGCAAGTACGAGCAGTACTTC
NA | TRBJ2-2 | TRBV19 | TRBD2 | CASSGRGFIGELFF | TGTGCCAGCAGCGGGAGGGGATTTATCGGGGAGCTGTTTTTT
NA | TRBJ1-6 | TRBV24-1 | TRBD1 | CATSDGDRDNSPLHF | TGTGCCACCAGTGATGGAGACAGGGATAATTCACCCCTCCACTTT
NA | TRBJ1-1 | TRBV5-5 | NA | CASSLGARASNTEAFF | TGTGCCAGCAGCTTGGGGGCGAGGGCGAGTAACACTGAAGCTTTCTTT
NA | TRBJ1-4 | TRBV19 | NA | CASSITQGTAFEKLFF | TGTGCCAGTAGTATAACCCAGGGAACGGCCTTCGAAAAACTGTTTTTT
once | TRBJ1-4 | TRBV4-3 | NA | CASSQDTGHNEKLFF | TGCGCCAGCAGCCAAGATACAGGGCATAATGAAAAACTGTTTTTT
NA | TRBJ2-7 | TRBV5-5 | NA | CASSLGGGPYEQYF | TGTGCCAGCAGCTTGGGAGGGGGTCCCTACGAGCAGTACTTC
NA | TRBJ1-1 | TRBV20-1 | NA | CSSGPNTEAFF | TGCAGTTCAGGGCCGAACACTGAAGCTTTCTTT
NA | TRBJ1-2 | TRBV28 | TRBD1 | CASRTPGQGGGLYGYTF | TGTGCCAGCAGGACCCCGGGACAGGGGGGGGGCCTCTATGGCTACACCTTC
NA | TRBJ1-2 | TRBV27 | TRBD1 | CASSPYSGQGYGYTF | TGTGCCAGCAGTCCATATTCGGGACAGGGCTATGGCTACACCTTC
NA | TRBJ1-1 | TRBV5-4 | NA | CASRPGQTNTEAFF | TGTGCCAGCAGGCCCGGACAAACGAACACTGAAGCTTTCTTT
NA | TRBJ1-3 | TRBV9 | NA | CASTPSSSLSGNTIYF | TGTGCCAGCACCCCCAGTAGTAGCCTCTCTGGAAACACCATATATTTT
NA | TRBJ2-6 | TRBV5-1 | TRBD2 | CASSLVAGGSGANVLTF | TGCGCCAGCAGCTTGGTCGCCGGGGGGTCTGGGGCCAACGTCCTGACTTTC
NA | TRBJ2-1 | TRBV5-1 | NA | CASSLEFSDYNEQFF | TGCGCCAGCAGCTTGGAATTTAGCGACTACAATGAGCAGTTCTTC
NA | TRBJ2-1 | TRBV19 | TRBD2 | CATNAGSGRAREQFF | TGTGCCACCAACGCCGGGAGCGGGAGGGCCAGGGAGCAGTTCTTC
NA | TRBJ1-3 | TRBV2 | NA | CAGSSGANTIYF | TGTGCCGGTTCCAGTGGGGCAAACACCATATATTTT
NA | TRBJ2-1 | TRBV4-2 | TRBD2 | CASSHEAGGPYNEQFF | TGTGCCAGCAGCCACGAAGCGGGGGGGCCCTACAATGAGCAGTTCTTC
NA | TRBJ2-3 | TRBV5-1 | TRBD2 | CASSLRSGDHGTSGRAEADTQYF | TGCGCCAGCAGCTTGCGGTCAGGAGACCATGGGACTAGCGGGAGGGCCGAGGCAGATACGCAGTATTTT
NA | TRBJ1-2 | TRBV11-2 | NA | CASSLESRHGYTF | TGTGCCAGCAGCTTAGAGTCCAGGCATGGCTACACCTTC
NA | TRBJ2-1 | TRBV24-1 | NA | CATSDPRTTTGEQFF | TGTGCCACCAGTGACCCAAGGACAACTACCGGGGAGCAGTTCTTC
once | TRBJ2-1 | TRBV14 | TRBD2 | CASSQALAGGHYNEQFF | TGTGCCAGCAGCCAAGCTTTGGCGGGAGGCCACTACAATGAGCAGTTCTTC
NA | TRBJ2-2 | TRBV19 | NA | CASSPLSTGELFF | TGTGCCAGTAGTCCCCTATCCACCGGGGAGCTGTTTTTT
NA | TRBJ2-1 | TRBV24-1 | NA | CATSVGQSSYNEQFF | TGTGCCACCAGTGTGGGACAAAGCTCCTACAATGAGCAGTTCTTC
NA | TRBJ2-1 | TRBV19 | TRBD2 | CASSIRLAGIWNEQFF | TGTGCCAGTAGTATTAGACTAGCGGGTATCTGGAATGAGCAGTTCTTC
NA | TRBJ1-1 | TRBV6-5 | TRBD1 | CASSYGRGSTEAFF | TGTGCCAGCAGTTACGGCAGGGGGAGCACTGAAGCTTTCTTT
NA | TRBJ2-2 | TRBV4-2 | TRBD2 | CASSQGGLAGEVTGELFF | TGTGCCAGCAGCCAGGGGGGACTAGCGGGAGAGGTGACCGGGGAGCTGTTTTTT
NA | TRBJ2-4 | TRBV6-5 | NA | CASNNREAKNIQYF | TGTGCCTCCAATAACAGGGAAGCCAAAAACATTCAGTACTTC
once | TRBJ2-3 | TRBV3-1/TRBV3-2 | NA | CASSQRTDTQYF | TGTGCCAGCAGCCAGCGTACAGATACGCAGTATTTT
NA | TRBJ1-2 | TRBV3-1/TRBV3-2 | NA | CASSQWVAGGGYTF | TGTGCCAGCAGCCAATGGGTCGCGGGGGGTGGCTACACCTTC
few | TRBJ2-7 | TRBV28 | NA | CASRRDTTYEQYF | TGTGCCAGCAGACGGGACACGACCTACGAGCAGTACTTC
NA | TRBJ1-1 | TRBV30 | NA | CAWNQGAEAFF | TGTGCCTGGAACCAGGGCGCAGAAGCTTTCTTT
NA | TRBJ2-7 | TRBV6-5 | NA | CASSYSTGSPYEQYF | TGTGCCAGCAGTTACTCGACGGGGTCACCCTACGAGCAGTACTTC
NA | TRBJ1-2 | TRBV18 | NA | CASSPQYGGDYGYTF | TGTGCCAGCTCACCACAATATGGGGGGGACTATGGCTACACCTTC
NA | TRBJ2-3 | TRBV18 | NA | CASSLTFDSSTDTQYF | TGTGCCAGCTCACTCACCTTTGACAGCAGCACAGATACGCAGTATTTT
NA | TRBJ1-6 | TRBV18 | NA | CASSSGPSKALHF | TGTGCCAGCTCATCGGGTCCCTCTAAGGCCCTCCACTTT